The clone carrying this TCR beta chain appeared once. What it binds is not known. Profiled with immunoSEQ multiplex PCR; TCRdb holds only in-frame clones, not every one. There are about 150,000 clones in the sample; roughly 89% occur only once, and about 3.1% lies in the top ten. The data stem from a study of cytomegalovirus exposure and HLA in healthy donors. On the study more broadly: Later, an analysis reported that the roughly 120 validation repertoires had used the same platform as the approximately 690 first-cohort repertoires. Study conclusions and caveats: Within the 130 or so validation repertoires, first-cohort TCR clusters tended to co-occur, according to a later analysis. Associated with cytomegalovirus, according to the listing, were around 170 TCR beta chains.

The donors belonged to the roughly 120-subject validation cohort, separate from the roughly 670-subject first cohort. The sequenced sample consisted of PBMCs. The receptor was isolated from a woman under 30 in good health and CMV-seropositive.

The DNA for the CDR3 is TGTGCCAGCAGCCCCGGGGGCGGGAGTCCCACAGATACGCAGTATTTT. Residues: CASSPGGGSPTDTQYF. V gene TRBV9 combines with J gene TRBJ2-3; possible D gene TRBD2, 7 bases. The CDR3 consists of 16 residues. The germline V gene encodes CDR1 SGDLS and CDR2 YYNGEE. Trimming removed 4 bases from V and 2 bases from J, with 17 bases in between.